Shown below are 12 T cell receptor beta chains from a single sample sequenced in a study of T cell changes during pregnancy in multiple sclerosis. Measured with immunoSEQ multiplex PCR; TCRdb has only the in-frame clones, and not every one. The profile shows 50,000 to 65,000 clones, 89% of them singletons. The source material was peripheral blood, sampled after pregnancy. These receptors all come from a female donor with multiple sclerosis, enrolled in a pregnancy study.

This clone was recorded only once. In DNA, the CDR3 is TGCGCCAGCAGCTTGGCCGTCCAGGGGACCCACGAGCAGTACTTC. The encoded protein is CASSLAVQGTHEQYF. V usage is TRBV5-1 and J usage is TRBJ2-7; perhaps TRBD1 as D (6 bases). Per the germline V gene, CDR1 is SGHRS and CDR2 is YFSETQ. The CDR3 is 15 residues long. The germline V and J ends were trimmed by 0 bases and 5 bases, with 15 bases remaining between them.

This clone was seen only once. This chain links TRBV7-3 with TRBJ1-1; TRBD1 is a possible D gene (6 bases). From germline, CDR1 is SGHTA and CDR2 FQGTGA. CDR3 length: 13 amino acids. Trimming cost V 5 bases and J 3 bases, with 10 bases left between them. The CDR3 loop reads CASSRQGYTEAFF. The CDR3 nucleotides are TGTGCCAGCAGCCGTCAGGGGTACACTGAAGCTTTCTTT.

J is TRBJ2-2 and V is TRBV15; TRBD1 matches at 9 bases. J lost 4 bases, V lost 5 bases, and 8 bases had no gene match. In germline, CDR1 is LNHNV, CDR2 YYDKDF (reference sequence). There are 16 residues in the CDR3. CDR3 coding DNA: TGTGCCACCAGCGGGGGTTGGGACAGGGTCACCGGGGAGCTGTTTTTT. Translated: CATSGGWDRVTGELFF. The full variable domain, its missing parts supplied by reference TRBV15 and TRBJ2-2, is DAMVIQNPRYQVTQFGKPVTLSCSQTLNHNVMYWYQQKSSQAPKLLFHYYDKDFNNEADTPDNFQSRRPNTSFCFLDIRSPGLGDTAMYLCATSGGWDRVTGELFFGEGSRLTVL.

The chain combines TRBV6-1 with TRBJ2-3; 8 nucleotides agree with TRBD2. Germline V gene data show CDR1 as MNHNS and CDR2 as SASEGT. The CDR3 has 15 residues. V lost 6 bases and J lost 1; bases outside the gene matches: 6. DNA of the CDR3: TGTGCCAGCAGCCCCGGGGGGGTTGGCACAGATACGCAGTATTTT. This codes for CASSPGGVGTDTQYF.

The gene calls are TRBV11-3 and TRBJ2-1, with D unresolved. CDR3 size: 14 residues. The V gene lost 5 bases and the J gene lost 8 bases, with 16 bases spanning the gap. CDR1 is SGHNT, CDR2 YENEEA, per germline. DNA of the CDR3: TGTGCCAGCAGCGACCAGGCTTTGAACGATGAGCAGTTCTTC. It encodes CASSDQALNDEQFF.

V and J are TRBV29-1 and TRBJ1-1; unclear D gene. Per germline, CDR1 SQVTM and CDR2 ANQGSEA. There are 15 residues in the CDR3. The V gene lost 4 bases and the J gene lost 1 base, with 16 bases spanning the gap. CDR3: CSVGGGKERNTEAFF. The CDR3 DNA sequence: TGCAGCGTTGGTGGAGGGAAGGAGAGGAACACTGAAGCTTTCTTT.

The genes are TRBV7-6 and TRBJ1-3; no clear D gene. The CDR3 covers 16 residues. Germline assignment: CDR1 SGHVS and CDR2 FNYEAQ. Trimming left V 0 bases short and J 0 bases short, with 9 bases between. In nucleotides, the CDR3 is TGTGCCAGCAGCTTAGCGGCAGTCCTCTCTGGAAACACCATATATTTT. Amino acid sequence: CASSLAAVLSGNTIYF.

DNA for the CDR3: TGCGCCACCCGACAGGGGGCCCGGACAGATACGCAGTATTTT. Amino acid sequence: CATRQGARTDTQYF. This chain links TRBV5-1 with TRBJ2-3; 10 bases are shared with TRBD1. The germline V gene has CDR1 SGHRS and CDR2 YFSETQ. V gave up 9 bases and J gave up 3 bases; unmatched junction bases: 7. This CDR3 contains 14 residues. Using reference TRBV5-1 and TRBJ2-3 for the parts outside the CDR3, the full variable domain is KAGVTQTPRYLIKTRGQQVTLSCSPISGHRSVSWYQQTPGQGLQFLFEYFSETQRNKGNFPGRFSGRQFSNSRSEMNVSTLELGDSALYLCATRQGARTDTQYFGPGTRLTVL.

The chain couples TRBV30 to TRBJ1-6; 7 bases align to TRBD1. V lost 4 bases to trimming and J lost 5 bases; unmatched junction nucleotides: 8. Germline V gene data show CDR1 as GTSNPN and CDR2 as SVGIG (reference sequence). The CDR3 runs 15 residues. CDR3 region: CAWKSLGGHNSPLHF. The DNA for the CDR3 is TGTGCCTGGAAATCCCTAGGGGGCCATAATTCACCCCTCCACTTT.

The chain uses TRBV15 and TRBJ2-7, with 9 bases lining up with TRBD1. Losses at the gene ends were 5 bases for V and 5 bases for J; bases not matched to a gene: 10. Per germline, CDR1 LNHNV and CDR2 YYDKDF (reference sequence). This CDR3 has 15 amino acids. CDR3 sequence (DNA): TGTGCCACCAGCCCAAAGAACAGGGGGCACAACGAGCAGTACTTC. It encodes CATSPKNRGHNEQYF.

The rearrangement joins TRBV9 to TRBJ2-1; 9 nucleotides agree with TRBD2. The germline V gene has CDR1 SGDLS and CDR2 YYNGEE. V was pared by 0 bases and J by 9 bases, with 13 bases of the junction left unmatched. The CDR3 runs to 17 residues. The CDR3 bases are TGTGCCAGCAGCGTAGGAATAGGAGCGGGGGGTGGAGGTGAGCAGTTCTTC. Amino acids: CASSVGIGAGGGGEQFF.

DNA for the CDR3: TGCGCCAGCAGCCATAGGTTAGGGGATCAGCCCCAGCATTTT. It translates to CASSHRLGDQPQHF. The rearrangement links TRBV4-1 to TRBJ1-5; TRBD1 is a possible D gene (5 bases). Trimming stripped 3 bases from V and 5 bases from J, with 11 bases between. Germline V CDR1 and CDR2: MGHRA, YSYEKL. CDR3 length equals 14 residues.